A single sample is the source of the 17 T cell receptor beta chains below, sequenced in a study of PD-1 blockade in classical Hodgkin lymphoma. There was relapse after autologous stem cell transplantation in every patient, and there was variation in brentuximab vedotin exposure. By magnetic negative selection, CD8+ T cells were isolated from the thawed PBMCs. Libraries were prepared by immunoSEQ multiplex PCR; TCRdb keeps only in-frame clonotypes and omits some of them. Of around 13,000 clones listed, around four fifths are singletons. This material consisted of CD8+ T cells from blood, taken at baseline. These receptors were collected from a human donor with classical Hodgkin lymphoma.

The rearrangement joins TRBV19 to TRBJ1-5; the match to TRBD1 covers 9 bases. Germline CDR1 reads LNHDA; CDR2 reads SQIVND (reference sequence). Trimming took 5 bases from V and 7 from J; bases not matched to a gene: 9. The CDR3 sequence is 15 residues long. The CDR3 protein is CASSAGTGSPQPQHF. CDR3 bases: TGTGCCAGTAGTGCCGGGACAGGGTCCCCACAGCCCCAGCATTTT.

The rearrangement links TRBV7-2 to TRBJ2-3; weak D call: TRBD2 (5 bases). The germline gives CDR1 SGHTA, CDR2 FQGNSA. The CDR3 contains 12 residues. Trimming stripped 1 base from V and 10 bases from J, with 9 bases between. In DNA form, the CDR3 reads TGTGCCAGCAGCTTAGGGGAGATCCCGCAGTATTTT. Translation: CASSLGEIPQYF. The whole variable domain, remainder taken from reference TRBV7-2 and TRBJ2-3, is GAGVSQSPSNKVTEKGKDVELRCDPISGHTALYWYRQSLGQGLEFLIYFQGNSAPDKSGLPSDRFSAERTGGSVSTLTIQRTQQEDSAVYLCASSLGEIPQYFGPGTRLTVL.

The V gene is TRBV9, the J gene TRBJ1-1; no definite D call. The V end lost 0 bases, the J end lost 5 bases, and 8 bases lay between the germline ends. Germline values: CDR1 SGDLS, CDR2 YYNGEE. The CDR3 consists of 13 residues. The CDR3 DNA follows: TGTGCCAGCAGCGTAGTATCAGGTACTGAAGCTTTCTTT. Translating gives CASSVVSGTEAFF.

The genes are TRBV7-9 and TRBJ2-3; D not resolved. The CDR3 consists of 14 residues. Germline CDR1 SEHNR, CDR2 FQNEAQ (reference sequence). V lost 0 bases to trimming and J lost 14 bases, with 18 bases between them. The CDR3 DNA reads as TGTGCCAGCAGCTTAGCCACCTCGACTGCCTGGTCGTATTTT. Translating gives CASSLATSTAWSYF.

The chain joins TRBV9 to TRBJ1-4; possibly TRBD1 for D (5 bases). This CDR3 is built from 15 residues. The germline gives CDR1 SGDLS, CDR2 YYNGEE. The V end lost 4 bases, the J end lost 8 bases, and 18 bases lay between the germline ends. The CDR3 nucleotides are TGTGCCAGCAGCCTAGCGGGAGGGGAGGCGGAAAAACTGTTTTTT. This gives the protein CASSLAGGEAEKLFF.

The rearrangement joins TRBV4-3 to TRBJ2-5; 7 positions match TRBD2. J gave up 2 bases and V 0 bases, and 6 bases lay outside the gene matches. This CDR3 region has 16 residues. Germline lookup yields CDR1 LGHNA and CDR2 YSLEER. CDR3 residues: CASSQDGAREQETQYF. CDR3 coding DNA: TGCGCCAGCAGCCAAGATGGTGCGCGGGAGCAAGAGACCCAGTACTTC.

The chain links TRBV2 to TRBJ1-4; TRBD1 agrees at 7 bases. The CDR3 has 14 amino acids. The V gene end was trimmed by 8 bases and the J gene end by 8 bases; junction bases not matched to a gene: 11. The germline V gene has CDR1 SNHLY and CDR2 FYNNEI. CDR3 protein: CASEKGAGWEKLFF. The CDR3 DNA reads TGTGCCAGCGAAAAGGGGGCAGGTTGGGAAAAACTGTTTTTT.

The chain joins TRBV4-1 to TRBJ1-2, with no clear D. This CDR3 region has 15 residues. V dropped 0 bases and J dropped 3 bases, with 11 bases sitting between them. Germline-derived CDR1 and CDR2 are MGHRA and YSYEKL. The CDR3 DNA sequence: TGCGCCAGCAGCCAAGATCCTCGGGGTGACTATGGCTACACCTTC. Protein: CASSQDPRGDYGYTF.

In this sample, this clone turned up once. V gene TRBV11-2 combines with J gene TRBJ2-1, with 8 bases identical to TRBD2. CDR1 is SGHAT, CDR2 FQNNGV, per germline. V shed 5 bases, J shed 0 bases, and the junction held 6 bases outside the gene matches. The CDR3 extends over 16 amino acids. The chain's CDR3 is CASSPGGASSYNEQFF. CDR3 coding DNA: TGTGCCAGCAGCCCGGGGGGGGCCAGCTCCTACAATGAGCAGTTCTTC.

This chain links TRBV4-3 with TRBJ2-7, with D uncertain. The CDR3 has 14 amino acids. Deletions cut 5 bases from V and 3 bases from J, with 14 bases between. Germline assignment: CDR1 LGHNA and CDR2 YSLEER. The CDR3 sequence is CASSEGLPDYEQYF. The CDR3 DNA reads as TGCGCCAGCAGCGAAGGGTTGCCGGACTACGAGCAGTACTTC.

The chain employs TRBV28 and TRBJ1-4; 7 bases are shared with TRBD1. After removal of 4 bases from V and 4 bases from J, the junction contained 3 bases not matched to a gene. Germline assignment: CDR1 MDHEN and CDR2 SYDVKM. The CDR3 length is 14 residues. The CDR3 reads CASSSDRYNEKLFF. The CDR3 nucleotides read TGTGCCAGCAGTTCGGACAGGTATAATGAAAAACTGTTTTTT.

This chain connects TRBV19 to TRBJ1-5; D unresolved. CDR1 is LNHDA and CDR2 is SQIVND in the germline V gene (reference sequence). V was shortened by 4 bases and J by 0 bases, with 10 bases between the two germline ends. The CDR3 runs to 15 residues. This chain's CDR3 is CASSTDHYSNQPQHF. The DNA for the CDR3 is TGTGCCAGTAGTACAGACCATTATAGCAATCAGCCCCAGCATTTT.

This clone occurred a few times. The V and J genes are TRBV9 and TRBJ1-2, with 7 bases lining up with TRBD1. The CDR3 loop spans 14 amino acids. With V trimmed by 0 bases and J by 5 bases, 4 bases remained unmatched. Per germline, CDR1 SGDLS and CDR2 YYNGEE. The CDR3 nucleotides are TGTGCCAGCAGCGTAGTAGGGGGCGAGTATGGCTACACCTTC. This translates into CASSVVGGEYGYTF.

CDR3 residues: CASRSGDRDTEAFF. In nucleotides, the CDR3 is TGTGCCAGCAGGTCAGGGGACAGAGACACTGAAGCTTTCTTT. The chain is built from TRBV27 and TRBJ1-1, with 7 bases fitting TRBD1. The CDR3 has 14 residues. Germline V CDR1 and CDR2: MNHEY, SMNVEV (reference sequence). V shed 6 bases, J shed 3 bases, and the junction held 7 bases outside the gene matches.

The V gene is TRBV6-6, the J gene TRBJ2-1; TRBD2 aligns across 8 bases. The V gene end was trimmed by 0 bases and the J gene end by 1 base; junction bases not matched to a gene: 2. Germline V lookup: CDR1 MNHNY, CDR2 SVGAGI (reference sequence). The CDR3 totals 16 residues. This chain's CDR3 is CASSYSGLVSYNEQFF. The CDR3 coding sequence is TGTGCCAGCAGTTACTCGGGACTAGTATCCTACAATGAGCAGTTCTTC.

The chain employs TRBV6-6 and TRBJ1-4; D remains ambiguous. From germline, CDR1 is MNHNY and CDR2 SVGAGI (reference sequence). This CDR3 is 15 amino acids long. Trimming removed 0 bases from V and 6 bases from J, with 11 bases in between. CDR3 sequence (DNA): TGTGCCAGCAGTTACTCTCATGCAGGACATGAAAAACTGTTTTTT. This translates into CASSYSHAGHEKLFF.

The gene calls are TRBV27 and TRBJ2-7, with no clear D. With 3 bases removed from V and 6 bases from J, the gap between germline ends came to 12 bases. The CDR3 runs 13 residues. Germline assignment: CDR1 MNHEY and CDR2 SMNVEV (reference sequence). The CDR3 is CASSFISLGEQYF. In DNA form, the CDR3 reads TGTGCCAGCAGTTTCATCTCCTTGGGCGAGCAGTACTTC.